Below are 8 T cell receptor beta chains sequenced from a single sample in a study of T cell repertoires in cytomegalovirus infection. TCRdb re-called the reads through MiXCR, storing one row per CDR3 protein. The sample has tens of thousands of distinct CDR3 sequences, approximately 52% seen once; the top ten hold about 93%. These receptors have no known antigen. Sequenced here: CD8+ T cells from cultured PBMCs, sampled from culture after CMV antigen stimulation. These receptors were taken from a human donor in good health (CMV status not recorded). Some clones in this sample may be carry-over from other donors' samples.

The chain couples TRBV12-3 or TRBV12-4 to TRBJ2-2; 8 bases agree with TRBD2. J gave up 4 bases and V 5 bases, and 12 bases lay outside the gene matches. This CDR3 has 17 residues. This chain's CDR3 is CASSPFEAGEGTGELFF. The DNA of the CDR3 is TGTGCCAGCAGTCCCTTCGAAGCGGGAGAGGGCACCGGGGAGCTGTTTTTT.

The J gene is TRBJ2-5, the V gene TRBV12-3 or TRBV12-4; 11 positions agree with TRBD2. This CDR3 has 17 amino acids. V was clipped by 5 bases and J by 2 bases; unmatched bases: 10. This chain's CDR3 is CASSRLLAGAEQETQYF. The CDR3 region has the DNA TGTGCCAGCAGTAGACTACTAGCGGGGGCTGAACAAGAGACCCAGTACTTC.

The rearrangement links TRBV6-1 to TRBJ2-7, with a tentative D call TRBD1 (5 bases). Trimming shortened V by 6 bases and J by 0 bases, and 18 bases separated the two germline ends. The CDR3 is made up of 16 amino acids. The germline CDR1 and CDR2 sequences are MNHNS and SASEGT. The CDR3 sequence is CASRGEQPFSSYEQYF. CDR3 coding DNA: TGTGCCAGCAGAGGGGAACAGCCTTTTAGCTCCTACGAGCAGTACTTC.

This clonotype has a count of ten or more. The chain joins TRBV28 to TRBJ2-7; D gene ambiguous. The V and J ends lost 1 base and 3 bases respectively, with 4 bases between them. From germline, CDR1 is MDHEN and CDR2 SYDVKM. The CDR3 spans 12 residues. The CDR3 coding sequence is TGTGCCAGCAGTTTATTCGACTACGAGCAGTACTTC. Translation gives CASSLFDYEQYF. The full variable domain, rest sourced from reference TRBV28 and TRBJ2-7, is DVKVTQSSRYLVKRTGEKVFLECVQDMDHENMFWYRQDPGLGLRLIYFSYDVKMKEKGDIPEGYSVSREKKERFSLILESASTNQTSMYLCASSLFDYEQYFGPGTRLTVT.

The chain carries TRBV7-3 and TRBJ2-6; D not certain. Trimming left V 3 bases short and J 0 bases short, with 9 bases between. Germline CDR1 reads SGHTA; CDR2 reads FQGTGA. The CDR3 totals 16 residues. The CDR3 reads CASSFSSGSGANVLTF. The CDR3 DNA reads TGTGCCAGCAGCTTCTCGTCGGGCTCTGGGGCCAACGTCCTGACTTTC.

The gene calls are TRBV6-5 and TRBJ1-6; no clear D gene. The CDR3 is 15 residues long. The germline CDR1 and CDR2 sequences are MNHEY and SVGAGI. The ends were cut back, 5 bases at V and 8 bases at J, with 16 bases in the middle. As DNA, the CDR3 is TGTGCCAGCAGTCCGGACCCCTGGAGCCATTCACCCCTCCACTTT. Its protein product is CASSPDPWSHSPLHF.

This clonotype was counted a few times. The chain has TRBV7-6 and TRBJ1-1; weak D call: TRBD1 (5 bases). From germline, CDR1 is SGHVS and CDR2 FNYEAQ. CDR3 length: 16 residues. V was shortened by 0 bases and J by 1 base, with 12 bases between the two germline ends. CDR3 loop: CASSLAGEGRNTEAFF. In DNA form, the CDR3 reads TGTGCCAGCAGCTTAGCGGGGGAGGGCCGGAACACTGAAGCTTTCTTT.

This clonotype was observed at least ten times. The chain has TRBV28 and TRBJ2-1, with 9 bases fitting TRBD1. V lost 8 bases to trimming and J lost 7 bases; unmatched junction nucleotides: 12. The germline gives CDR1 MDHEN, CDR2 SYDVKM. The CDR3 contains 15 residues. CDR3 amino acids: CASAFRGQGGNEQFF. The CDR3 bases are TGTGCCAGCGCTTTTCGGGGACAGGGTGGTAATGAGCAGTTCTTC.